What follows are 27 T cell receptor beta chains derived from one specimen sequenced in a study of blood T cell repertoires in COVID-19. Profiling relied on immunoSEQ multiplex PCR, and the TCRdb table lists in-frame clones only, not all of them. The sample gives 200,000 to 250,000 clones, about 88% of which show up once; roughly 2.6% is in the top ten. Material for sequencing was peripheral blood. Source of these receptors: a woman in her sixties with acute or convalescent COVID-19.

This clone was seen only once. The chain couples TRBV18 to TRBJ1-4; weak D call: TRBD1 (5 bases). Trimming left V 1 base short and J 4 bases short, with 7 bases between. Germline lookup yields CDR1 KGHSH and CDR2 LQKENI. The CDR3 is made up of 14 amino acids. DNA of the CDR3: TGTGCCAGCTCACCACGACAGAATAATGAAAAACTGTTTTTT. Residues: CASSPRQNNEKLFF.

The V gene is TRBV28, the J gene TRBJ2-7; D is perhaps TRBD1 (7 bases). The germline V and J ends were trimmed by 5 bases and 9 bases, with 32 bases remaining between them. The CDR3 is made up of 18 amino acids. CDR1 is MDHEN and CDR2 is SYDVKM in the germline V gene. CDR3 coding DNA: TGTGCCAGCAGTGGACGACAGGGAGGTTTTTCGGGCGTCACTCGGCAGTACTTC. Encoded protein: CASSGRQGGFSGVTRQYF.

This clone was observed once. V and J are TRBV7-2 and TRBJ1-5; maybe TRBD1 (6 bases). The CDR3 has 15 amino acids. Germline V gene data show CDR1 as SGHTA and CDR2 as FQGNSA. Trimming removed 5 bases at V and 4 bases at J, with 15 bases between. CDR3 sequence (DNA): TGTGCCAGCAGCGGCCCAGGGGCAGGGAATCAGCCCCAGCATTTT. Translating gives CASSGPGAGNQPQHF.

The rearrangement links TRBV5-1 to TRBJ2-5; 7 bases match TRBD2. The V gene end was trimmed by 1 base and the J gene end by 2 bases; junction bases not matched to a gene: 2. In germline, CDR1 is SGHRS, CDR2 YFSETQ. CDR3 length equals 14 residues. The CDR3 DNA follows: TGCGCCAGCAGCTTGCTAGCGGAGCAAGAGACCCAGTACTTC. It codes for CASSLLAEQETQYF.

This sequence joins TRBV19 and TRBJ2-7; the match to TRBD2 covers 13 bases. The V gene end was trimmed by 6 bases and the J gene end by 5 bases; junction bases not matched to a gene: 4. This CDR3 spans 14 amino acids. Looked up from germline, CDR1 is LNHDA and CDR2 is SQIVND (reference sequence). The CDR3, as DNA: TGTGCCAGTAGCCCGGGACTAGCGGGGAACGAGCAGTACTTC. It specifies CASSPGLAGNEQYF.

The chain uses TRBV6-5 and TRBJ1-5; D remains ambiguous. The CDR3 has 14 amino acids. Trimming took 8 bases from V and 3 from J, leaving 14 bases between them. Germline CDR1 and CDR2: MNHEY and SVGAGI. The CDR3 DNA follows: TGTGCCAGCTCCCCCGGTCCGCCCAATCAGCCCCAGCATTTT. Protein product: CASSPGPPNQPQHF.

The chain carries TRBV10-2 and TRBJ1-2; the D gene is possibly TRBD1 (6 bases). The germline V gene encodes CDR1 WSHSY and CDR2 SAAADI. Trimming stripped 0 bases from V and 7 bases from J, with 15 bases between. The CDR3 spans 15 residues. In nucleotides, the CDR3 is TGCGCCAGCAGTGAGTCGGCGGGGGCGAGTGCTGGCTACACCTTC. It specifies CASSESAGASAGYTF.

CDR3 sequence reads: CASSLAGGQETQYF. Here the CDR3 DNA reads TGTGCCAGCAGCTTGGCAGGGGGGCAGGAGACCCAGTACTTC. This chain uses TRBV5-4 with TRBJ2-5, with D possibly being TRBD1 (7 bases). With 0 bases removed from V and 5 bases from J, the gap between germline ends came to 11 bases. The germline V gene encodes CDR1 SGHNT and CDR2 YYREEE (reference sequence). This CDR3 spans 14 amino acids.

The CDR3 is CASSLASGDLRSTDTQYF. In DNA form, the CDR3 reads TGCGCCAGCAGCTTGGCTAGCGGGGACCTCCGGAGCACAGATACGCAGTATTTT. The gene calls are TRBV5-1 and TRBJ2-3; 9 nucleotides line up with TRBD2. V dropped 0 bases and J dropped 0; count of bases not matched to a gene: 8. Germline CDR1 SGHRS, CDR2 YFSETQ. This CDR3 region has 18 residues. Based on the CDR3 plus reference TRBV5-1 and TRBJ2-3, the full variable domain is KAGVTQTPRYLIKTRGQQVTLSCSPISGHRSVSWYQQTPGQGLQFLFEYFSETQRNKGNFPGRFSGRQFSNSRSEMNVSTLELGDSALYLCASSLASGDLRSTDTQYFGPGTRLTVL.

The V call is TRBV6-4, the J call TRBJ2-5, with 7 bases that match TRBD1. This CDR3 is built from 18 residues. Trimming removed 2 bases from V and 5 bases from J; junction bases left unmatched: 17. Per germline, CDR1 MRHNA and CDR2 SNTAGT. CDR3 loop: CASSDGFVGRGHRETQYF. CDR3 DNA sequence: TGTGCCAGCAGTGACGGTTTTGTGGGTAGGGGGCATCGTGAGACCCAGTACTTC.

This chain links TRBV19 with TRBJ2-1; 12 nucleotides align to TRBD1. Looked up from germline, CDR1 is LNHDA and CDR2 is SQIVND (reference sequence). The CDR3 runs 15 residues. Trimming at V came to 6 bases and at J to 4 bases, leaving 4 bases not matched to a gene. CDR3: CASRPGQGAYNEQFF. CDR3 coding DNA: TGTGCCAGTAGGCCGGGACAGGGGGCATACAATGAGCAGTTCTTC.

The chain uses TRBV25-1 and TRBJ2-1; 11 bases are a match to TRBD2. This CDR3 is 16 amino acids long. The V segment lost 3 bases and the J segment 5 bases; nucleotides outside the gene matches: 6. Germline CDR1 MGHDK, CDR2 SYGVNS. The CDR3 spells CASSESRTSGHNEQFF. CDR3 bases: TGTGCCAGCAGTGAGTCTAGGACTAGCGGGCACAATGAGCAGTTCTTC.

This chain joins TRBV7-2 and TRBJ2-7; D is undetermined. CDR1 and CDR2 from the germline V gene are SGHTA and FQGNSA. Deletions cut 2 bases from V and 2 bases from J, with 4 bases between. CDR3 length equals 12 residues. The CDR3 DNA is TGTGCCAGCAGCTTAACAACCTACGAGCAGTACTTC. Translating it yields CASSLTTYEQYF.

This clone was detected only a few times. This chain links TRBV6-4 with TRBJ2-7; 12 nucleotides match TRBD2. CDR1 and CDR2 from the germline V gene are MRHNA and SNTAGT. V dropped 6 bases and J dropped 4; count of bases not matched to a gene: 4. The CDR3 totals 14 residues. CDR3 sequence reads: CASRRLAGEYEQYF. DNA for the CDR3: TGTGCCAGCAGGCGACTAGCGGGAGAATACGAGCAGTACTTC.

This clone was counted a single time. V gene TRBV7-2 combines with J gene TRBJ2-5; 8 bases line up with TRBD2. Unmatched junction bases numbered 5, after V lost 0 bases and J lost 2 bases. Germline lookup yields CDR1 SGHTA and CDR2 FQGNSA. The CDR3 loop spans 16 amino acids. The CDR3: CASSLASGEGQETQYF. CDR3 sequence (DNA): TGTGCCAGCAGCTTAGCTAGCGGGGAGGGTCAAGAGACCCAGTACTTC.

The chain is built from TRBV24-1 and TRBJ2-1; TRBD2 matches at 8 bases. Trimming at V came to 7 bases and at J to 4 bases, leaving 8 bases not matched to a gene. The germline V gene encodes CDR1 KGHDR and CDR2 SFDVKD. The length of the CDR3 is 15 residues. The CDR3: CATRKGSGSYNEQFF. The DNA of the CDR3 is TGTGCCACCAGAAAGGGGAGCGGGAGTTACAATGAGCAGTTCTTC.

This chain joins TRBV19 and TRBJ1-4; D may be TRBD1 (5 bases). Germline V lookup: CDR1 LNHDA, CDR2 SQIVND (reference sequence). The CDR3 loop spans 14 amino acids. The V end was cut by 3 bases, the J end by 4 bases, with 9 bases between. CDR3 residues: CASSIAGVNEKLFF. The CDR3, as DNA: TGTGCCAGTAGTATCGCGGGGGTTAATGAAAAACTGTTTTTT.

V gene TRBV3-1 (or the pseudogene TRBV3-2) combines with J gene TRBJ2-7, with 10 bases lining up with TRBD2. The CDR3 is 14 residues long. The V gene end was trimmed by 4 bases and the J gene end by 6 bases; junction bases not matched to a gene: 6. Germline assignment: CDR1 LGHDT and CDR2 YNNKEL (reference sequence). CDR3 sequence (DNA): TGTGCCAGCAGCCCACTAGCGGGGAGGCGCGAGCAGTACTTC. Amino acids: CASSPLAGRREQYF.

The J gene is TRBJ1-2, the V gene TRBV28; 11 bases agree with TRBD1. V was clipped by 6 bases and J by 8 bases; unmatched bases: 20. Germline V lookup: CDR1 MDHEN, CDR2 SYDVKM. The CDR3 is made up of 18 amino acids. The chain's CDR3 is CASSLVLLGTGGGRGYTF. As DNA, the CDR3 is TGTGCCAGCAGCTTGGTACTGCTCGGGACAGGGGGAGGTAGAGGCTACACCTTC.

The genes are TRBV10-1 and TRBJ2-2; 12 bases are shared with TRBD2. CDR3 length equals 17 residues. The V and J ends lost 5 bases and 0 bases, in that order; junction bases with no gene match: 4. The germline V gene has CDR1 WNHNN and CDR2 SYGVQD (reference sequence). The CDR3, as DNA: TGCGCCAGCAGTCCGGGACTAGCGGGTCCGAACACCGGGGAGCTGTTTTTT. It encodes CASSPGLAGPNTGELFF.

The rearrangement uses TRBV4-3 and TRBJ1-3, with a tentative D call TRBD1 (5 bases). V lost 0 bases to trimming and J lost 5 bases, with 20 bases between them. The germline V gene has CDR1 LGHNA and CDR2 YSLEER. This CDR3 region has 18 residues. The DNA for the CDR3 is TGCGCCAGCAGCCAAGATTGGGGCACCAGAACGTCACGAAACACCATATATTTT. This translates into CASSQDWGTRTSRNTIYF.

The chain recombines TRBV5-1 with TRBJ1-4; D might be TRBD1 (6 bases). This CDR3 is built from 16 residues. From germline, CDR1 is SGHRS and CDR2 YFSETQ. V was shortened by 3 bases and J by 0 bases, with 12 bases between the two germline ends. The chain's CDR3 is CASSYGQTATNEKLFF. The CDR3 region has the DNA TGCGCCAGCAGCTATGGACAGACTGCAACTAATGAAAAACTGTTTTTT.

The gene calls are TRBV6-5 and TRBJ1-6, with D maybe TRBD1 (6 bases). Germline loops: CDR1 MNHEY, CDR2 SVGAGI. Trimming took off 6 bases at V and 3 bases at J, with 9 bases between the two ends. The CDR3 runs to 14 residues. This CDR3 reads CASSGQIYNSPLHF. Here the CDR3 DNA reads TGTGCCAGCAGCGGACAGATCTATAATTCACCCCTCCACTTT.

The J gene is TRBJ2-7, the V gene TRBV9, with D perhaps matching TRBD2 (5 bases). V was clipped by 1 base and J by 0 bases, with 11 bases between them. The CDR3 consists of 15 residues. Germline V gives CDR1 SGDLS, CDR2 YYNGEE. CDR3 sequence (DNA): TGTGCCAGCAGCGTATCGGACTTTAGCTCCTACGAGCAGTACTTC. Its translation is CASSVSDFSSYEQYF.

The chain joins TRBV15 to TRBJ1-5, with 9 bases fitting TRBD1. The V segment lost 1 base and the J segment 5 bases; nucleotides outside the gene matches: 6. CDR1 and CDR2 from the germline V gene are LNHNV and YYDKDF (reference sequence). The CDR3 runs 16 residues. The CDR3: CATSRGGGQGDQPQHF. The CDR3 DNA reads TGTGCCACCAGCAGAGGGGGGGGACAGGGAGATCAGCCCCAGCATTTT.

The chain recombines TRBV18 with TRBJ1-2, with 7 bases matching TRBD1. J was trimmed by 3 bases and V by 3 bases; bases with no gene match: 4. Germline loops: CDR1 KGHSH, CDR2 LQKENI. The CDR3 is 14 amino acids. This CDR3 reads CASSPEGQYYGYTF. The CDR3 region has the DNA TGTGCCAGCTCACCTGAGGGACAGTACTATGGCTACACCTTC.

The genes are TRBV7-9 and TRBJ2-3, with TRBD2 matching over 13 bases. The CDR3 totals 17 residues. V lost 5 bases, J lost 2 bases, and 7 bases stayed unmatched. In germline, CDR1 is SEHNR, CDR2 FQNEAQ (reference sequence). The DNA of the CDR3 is TGTGCCAGCAGCCCCGGACTAGCGGGGGTTTCCACAGATACGCAGTATTTT. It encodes CASSPGLAGVSTDTQYF.